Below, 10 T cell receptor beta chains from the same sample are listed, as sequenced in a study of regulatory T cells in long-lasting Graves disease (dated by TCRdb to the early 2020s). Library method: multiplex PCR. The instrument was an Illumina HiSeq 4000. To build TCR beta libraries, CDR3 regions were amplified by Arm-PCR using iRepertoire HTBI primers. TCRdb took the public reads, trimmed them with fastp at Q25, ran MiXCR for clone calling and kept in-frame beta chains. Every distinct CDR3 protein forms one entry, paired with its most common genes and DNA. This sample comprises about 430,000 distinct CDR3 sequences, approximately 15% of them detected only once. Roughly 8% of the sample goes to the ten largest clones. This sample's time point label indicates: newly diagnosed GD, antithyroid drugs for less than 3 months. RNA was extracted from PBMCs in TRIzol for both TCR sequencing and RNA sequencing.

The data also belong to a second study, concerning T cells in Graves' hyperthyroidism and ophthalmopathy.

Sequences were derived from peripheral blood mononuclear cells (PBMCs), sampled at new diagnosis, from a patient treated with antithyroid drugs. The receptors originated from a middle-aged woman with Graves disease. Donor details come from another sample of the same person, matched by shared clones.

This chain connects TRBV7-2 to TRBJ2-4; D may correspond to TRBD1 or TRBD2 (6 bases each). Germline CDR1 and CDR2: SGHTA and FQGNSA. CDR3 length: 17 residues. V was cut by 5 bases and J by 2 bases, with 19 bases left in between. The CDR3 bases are TGTGCCAGCAGCCCCGGGGGCCTACTAAGGTCCAAAAACATTCAGTACTTC. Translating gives CASSPGGLLRSKNIQYF.

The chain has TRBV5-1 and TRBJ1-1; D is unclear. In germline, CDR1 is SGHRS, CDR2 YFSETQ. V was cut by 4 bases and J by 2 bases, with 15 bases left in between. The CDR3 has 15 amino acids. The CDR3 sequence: CASSPTGSGNTEAFF. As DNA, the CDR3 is TGCGCCAGCAGCCCTACCGGTTCAGGAAACACTGAAGCTTTCTTT.

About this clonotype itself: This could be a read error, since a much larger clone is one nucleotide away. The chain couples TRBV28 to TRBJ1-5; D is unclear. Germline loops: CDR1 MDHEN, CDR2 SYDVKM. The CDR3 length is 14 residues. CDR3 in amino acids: CASSFLGSDQTQHF. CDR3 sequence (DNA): TGTGCCAGCAGTTTCTTAGGGTCGGATCAGACCCAGCATTTT.

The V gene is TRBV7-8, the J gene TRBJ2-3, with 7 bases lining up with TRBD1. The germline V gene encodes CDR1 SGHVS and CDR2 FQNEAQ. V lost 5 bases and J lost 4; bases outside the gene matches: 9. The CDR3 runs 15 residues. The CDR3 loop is CASSKNRGAADTQYF. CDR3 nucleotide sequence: TGTGCCAGCAGCAAGAACAGGGGTGCGGCAGATACGCAGTATTTT.

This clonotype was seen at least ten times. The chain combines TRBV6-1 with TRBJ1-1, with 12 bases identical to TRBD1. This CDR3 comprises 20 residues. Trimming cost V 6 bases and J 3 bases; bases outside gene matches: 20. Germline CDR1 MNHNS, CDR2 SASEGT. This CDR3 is CASRPRSNSGTGGRDTEAFF. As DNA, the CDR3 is TGTGCCAGCAGACCCCGATCGAACTCCGGGACAGGGGGCAGGGACACTGAAGCTTTCTTT.

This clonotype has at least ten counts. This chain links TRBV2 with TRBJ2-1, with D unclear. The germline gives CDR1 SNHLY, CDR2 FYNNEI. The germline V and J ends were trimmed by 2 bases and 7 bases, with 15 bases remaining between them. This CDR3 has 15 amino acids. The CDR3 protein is CASSEQRPITNEQFF. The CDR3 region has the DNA TGTGCCAGCAGTGAACAGCGTCCAATCACTAATGAGCAGTTCTTC. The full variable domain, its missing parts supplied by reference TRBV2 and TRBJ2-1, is EPEVTQTPSHQVTQMGQEVILRCVPISNHLYFYWYRQILGQKVEFLVSFYNNEISEKSEIFDDQFSVERPDGSNFTLKIRSTKLEDSAMYFCASSEQRPITNEQFFGPGTRLTVL.

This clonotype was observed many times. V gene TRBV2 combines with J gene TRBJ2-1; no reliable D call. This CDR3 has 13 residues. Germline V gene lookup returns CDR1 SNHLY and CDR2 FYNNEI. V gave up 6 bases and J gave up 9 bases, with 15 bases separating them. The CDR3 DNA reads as TGTGCCAGCAGAGGCACGTTTTGGGGTGAGCAGTTCTTC. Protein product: CASRGTFWGEQFF.

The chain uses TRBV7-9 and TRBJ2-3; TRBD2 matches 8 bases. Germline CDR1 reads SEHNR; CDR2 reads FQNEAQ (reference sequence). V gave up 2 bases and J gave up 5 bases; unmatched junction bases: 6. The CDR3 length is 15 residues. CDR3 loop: CASSLPGGRIDTQYF. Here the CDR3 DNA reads TGTGCCAGCAGCTTACCGGGAGGGAGAATAGATACGCAGTATTTT.

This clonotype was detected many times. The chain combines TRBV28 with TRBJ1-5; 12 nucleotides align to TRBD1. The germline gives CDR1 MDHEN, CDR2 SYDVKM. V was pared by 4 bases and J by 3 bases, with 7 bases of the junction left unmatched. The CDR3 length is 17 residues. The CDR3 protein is CASSSGTGGVYNQPQHF. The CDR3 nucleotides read TGTGCCAGCAGTTCCGGGACAGGGGGCGTTTACAATCAGCCCCAGCATTTT.

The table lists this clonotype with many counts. CDR3 region: CASSGKISGKETQYF. The CDR3 DNA follows: TGTGCCAGCAGCGGAAAAATTAGCGGGAAAGAGACCCAGTACTTC. This rearrangement joins TRBV5-6 to TRBJ2-5, with TRBD2 matching over 8 bases. J gave up 3 bases and V 4 bases, and 8 bases lay outside the gene matches. Germline V gene sequence: CDR1 SGHDT, CDR2 YYEEEE. CDR3 length equals 15 residues.